This T cell receptor beta chain appears in the sequencing data of a study of shared clonotypes between healthy human individuals. V lost 4 bases and J lost 1, with 10 bases in between. CDR1 MNHEY and CDR2 SMNVEV come from the germline V gene (reference sequence). The CDR3 has 14 amino acids. Positive CCR7 selection of CD45RO-negative cells yielded the naive CD8 cells, and terminally differentiated effector memory CD45RA+ cells were excluded. TCRdb's copy holds only in-frame clones and misses some; the assay was immunoSEQ multiplex PCR. The table shows hundreds of thousands of clones, with 92% occurring only once.

This receptor was obtained from a man under 40 in good health. The sample consisted of naive CD8+ T cells sorted from blood. This rearrangement joins TRBV27 to TRBJ1-2; D is unclear. In DNA form, the CDR3 reads TGTGCCAGCAGTTACGGGAGAAGTAACTATGGCTACACCTTC. It encodes CASSYGRSNYGYTF.